The next 14 T cell receptor beta chains were all read from a single sample in a study of radiotherapy plus CTLA-4 blockade in lung cancer. The data were produced by immunoSEQ multiplex PCR, yet TCRdb's version contains in-frame clones alone and is incomplete. This sample has roughly 50,000 clones, with around 77% found just once. The sample in question was peripheral blood, obtained from a patient treated with radiotherapy plus ipilimumab. The receptors originated from a human donor with non-small cell lung cancer who had stable disease on radiotherapy plus ipilimumab.

The chain uses TRBV5-8 and TRBJ2-5; 10 nucleotides align to TRBD2. The CDR3 spans 15 residues. The V and J ends lost 1 base and 7 bases, in that order; junction bases with no gene match: 7. Looked up from germline, CDR1 is SGHTS and CDR2 is YDEGEE. Here the CDR3 DNA reads TGTGCCAGCAGCTTGAAGCGGGGGGGGCCTGGGACCCAGTACTTC. Translated, it gives CASSLKRGGPGTQYF.

The chain couples TRBV29-1 to TRBJ1-1, with a tentative D call TRBD1 (5 bases). CDR3 length: 14 residues. Trimming stripped 6 bases from V and 1 base from J, with 15 bases between. CDR1 and CDR2 (germline): SQVTM, ANQGSEA. In nucleotides, the CDR3 is TGCAGCGTGGTCGGGACGGCGGAGAACACTGAAGCTTTCTTT. Translating it yields CSVVGTAENTEAFF.

This chain uses TRBV7-6 with TRBJ1-5; a possible D gene is TRBD1 (6 bases). The CDR3 runs to 13 residues. CDR1 is SGHVS and CDR2 is FNYEAQ in the germline V gene. The V gene lost 5 bases and the J gene lost 3 bases, with 8 bases spanning the gap. The CDR3 region has the DNA TGTGCCAGCAGCCGGGACATCAATCAGCCCCAGCATTTT. This encodes CASSRDINQPQHF.

The chain is built from TRBV9 and TRBJ2-3; TRBD2 aligns across 7 bases. With V trimmed by 0 bases and J by 0 bases, 7 bases remained unmatched. Germline V lookup: CDR1 SGDLS, CDR2 YYNGEE. CDR3 length: 17 residues. The CDR3: CASSVEQRGPSTDTQYF. The CDR3 nucleotides read TGTGCCAGCAGCGTAGAGCAGCGGGGTCCTAGCACAGATACGCAGTATTTT.

This clone was detected only once. The genes are TRBV19 and TRBJ2-1; D is ambiguous. Germline V lookup: CDR1 LNHDA, CDR2 SQIVND (reference sequence). V was pared by 5 bases and J by 5 bases, with 4 bases between. CDR3 length: 11 amino acids. CDR3 residues: CASSVHNEQFF. The DNA for the CDR3 is TGTGCCAGTAGTGTCCACAATGAGCAGTTCTTC.

This clone has just a few counts. The chain employs TRBV5-4 and TRBJ2-2; 9 bases fit TRBD1. This CDR3 has 15 amino acids. From germline, CDR1 is SGHNT and CDR2 YYREEE (reference sequence). V gave up 5 bases and J gave up 0 bases; unmatched junction bases: 2. The chain's CDR3 is CASSRQGANTGELFF. The CDR3 nucleotides are TGTGCCAGCAGTCGACAGGGGGCGAACACCGGGGAGCTGTTTTTT.

J is TRBJ1-2 and V is TRBV2; D is unresolved. Looked up from germline, CDR1 is SNHLY and CDR2 is FYNNEI. V was shortened by 8 bases and J by 2 bases, with 18 bases between the two germline ends. The length of the CDR3 is 15 residues. The CDR3: CASPPLSAGNYGYTF. CDR3 in DNA: TGTGCCAGCCCTCCTCTTAGTGCAGGAAACTATGGCTACACCTTC.

V gene TRBV27 combines with J gene TRBJ2-2, with D possibly matching TRBD1 (6 bases). Germline lookup yields CDR1 MNHEY and CDR2 SMNVEV (reference sequence). This CDR3 is built from 14 residues. V lost 4 bases, J lost 7 bases, and 13 bases lay in between. CDR3 residues: CASSSGTFYGELFF. The CDR3 DNA reads as TGTGCCAGCAGTTCCGGGACATTTTACGGGGAGCTGTTTTTT.

The chain joins TRBV13 to TRBJ2-3, with D hard to call. CDR1 and CDR2 (germline): PRHDT, FYEKMQ (reference sequence). Trimming removed 4 bases from V and 2 bases from J, with 1 base in between. CDR3 length: 11 residues. CDR3 residues: CASSSTDTQYF. In DNA, the CDR3 is TGTGCCAGCAGCTCCACAGATACGCAGTATTTT.

This clone was counted a few times. CDR3 nucleotides: TGTGCCAGCAGTGAAGGAGGGGCATGGAGCTACGAGCAGTACTTC. Translating gives CASSEGGAWSYEQYF. The V call is TRBV6-1, the J call TRBJ2-7; D may correspond to TRBD1 or TRBD2 (5 bases each). V lost 1 base and J 3 bases, leaving 13 bases between the germline ends. This CDR3 contains 15 residues. Germline V CDR1 and CDR2: MNHNS, SASEGT.

This clone was seen a single time. This chain connects TRBV19 to TRBJ1-2; unclear D gene. CDR3 length: 16 residues. Trimming left V 7 bases short and J 0 bases short, with 18 bases between. The germline CDR1 and CDR2 sequences are LNHDA and SQIVND (reference sequence). The CDR3 sequence is CASTLTHLPANYGYTF. CDR3 sequence (DNA): TGTGCCAGTACCCTGACGCACCTTCCGGCTAACTATGGCTACACCTTC.

Worth noting for this clone: The CDR3 does not end in the conserved phenylalanine or tryptophan, so this is likely a read error. This chain connects TRBV14 to TRBJ1-6, with 8 bases lining up with TRBD1. The CDR3 sequence is 18 residues long. V gave up 4 bases and J gave up 0 bases; unmatched junction bases: 8. The V gene's germline CDR1 is SGHDN and CDR2 FVKESK. The CDR3, as DNA: TGTGCCAGCAGCCCCGGACAGGGTGGCAGCTCCTATAATTCACCCCTCCACCTT. Protein: CASSPGQGGSSYNSPLHL.

This chain connects TRBV11-2 to TRBJ1-2, with D hard to call. V gave up 1 base and J gave up 0 bases, with 6 bases separating them. The V gene's germline CDR1 is SGHAT and CDR2 FQNNGV. The CDR3 length is 14 residues. The CDR3 spells CASSLALANYGYTF. The CDR3 DNA sequence: TGTGCCAGCAGCTTAGCCTTGGCTAACTATGGCTACACCTTC.

This sequence joins TRBV7-9 and TRBJ1-1; D is unresolved. From germline, CDR1 is SEHNR and CDR2 FQNEAQ (reference sequence). Trimming left V 3 bases short and J 4 bases short, with 12 bases between. The CDR3 is 14 amino acids. This CDR3 is CASSLMTSGTEAFF. CDR3 coding DNA: TGTGCCAGCAGCTTGATGACCTCGGGCACTGAAGCTTTCTTT.